This is a list of T cell receptor beta chains from one sample in a study of T cells in Graves' hyperthyroidism and ophthalmopathy. TCRdb reprocessed the multiplex PCR reads via MiXCR and lists one record per CDR3 protein. Among some 560,000 distinct CDR3 sequences listed, about 15% were seen once. Input material: blood. These receptor sequences come from a woman aged 30 to 39 with Graves' hyperthyroidism. The CDR3 runs from the conserved cysteine through the conserved F or W. A D gene is named only where the DNA matches it firmly. Clone size appears in some rows only: once, few, many, or a class for an expanded clone.

D gene | clone size | J gene | CDR3 length | V gene | CDR3 protein | CDR3 DNA
. | . | TRBJ2-7 | 15 | TRBV4-3 | CASSQDRWGDDEQYF | TGCGCCAGCAGCCAAGATCGGTGGGGCGACGACGAGCAGTACTTC
TRBD1 | many | TRBJ2-2 | 16 | TRBV12-3/TRBV12-4 | CASSLGQGVNTGELFF | TGTGCCAGCAGTTTGGGACAGGGGGTGAACACCGGGGAGCTGTTTTTT
. | . | TRBJ1-4 | 16 | TRBV27 | CASSLQGGGTNEKLFF | TGTGCCAGCAGTCTCCAGGGAGGAGGGACTAATGAAAAACTGTTTTTT
TRBD1 | many | TRBJ2-7 | 13 | TRBV6-1 | CASRGQGTYEQYF | TGCGCCAGCAGAGGACAGGGCACCTACGAGCAGTACTTC
. | few | TRBJ2-5 | 14 | TRBV2 | CASSPLGAQETQYF | TGTGCCAGCAGTCCCCTGGGGGCCCAAGAGACCCAGTACTTC
. | . | TRBJ2-5 | 14 | TRBV7-9 | CASSLRGARETQYF | TGTGCCAGCAGCTTAAGGGGGGCGCGGGAGACCCAGTACTTC
TRBD2 | many | TRBJ2-1 | 13 | TRBV2 | CAGLAGDQNEQFF | TGTGCCGGTCTAGCGGGAGACCAGAATGAGCAGTTCTTC
TRBD2 | few | TRBJ2-1 | 15 | TRBV30 | CAWSVSASGSYEQFF | TGTGCCTGGAGTGTATCGGCTAGCGGGAGTTATGAGCAGTTCTTC
. | many | TRBJ2-5 | 16 | TRBV6-1 | CASSDFGRGLGETQYF | TGTGCCAGCAGTGATTTCGGTCGCGGCTTGGGGGAGACCCAGTACTTC
. | many | TRBJ1-5 | 17 | TRBV20-1 | CSASLRQLGYSNQPQHF | TGCAGTGCTAGCCTGCGGCAGTTGGGTTATAGCAATCAGCCCCAGCATTTT
TRBD2 | few | TRBJ2-2 | 18 | TRBV6-9 | CASSFAPGLAGGTGELFF | TGTGCCAGCAGTTTCGCTCCGGGACTAGCGGGTGGTACCGGGGAGCTGTTTTTT
TRBD2 | . | TRBJ2-3 | 16 | TRBV5-5 | CASSGTTSGRADTQYF | TGTGCCAGCAGCGGGACAACTAGCGGGAGGGCGGATACGCAGTATTTT
. | few | TRBJ1-6 | 16 | TRBV20-1 | CSARDGVSSYNSPLHF | TGCAGTGCTAGGGACGGTGTGAGCTCCTATAATTCACCCCTCCACTTT
TRBD1 | . | TRBJ1-1 | 14 | TRBV12-3/TRBV12-4 | CASSRQGRITEAFF | TGTGCCAGCAGCAGACAGGGGAGGATCACTGAAGCTTTCTTT
. | many | TRBJ1-1 | 9 | TRBV2 | CASSEGAFF | TGTGCCAGCAGTGAAGGCGCTTTCTTT
. | many | TRBJ1-5 | 15 | TRBV28 | CASNIGGVSNQPQHF | TGTGCCAGCAACATCGGGGGGGTCAGCAATCAGCCCCAGCATTTT
TRBD1 | many | TRBJ1-1 | 16 | TRBV7-2 | CASSLDPGQLNTEAFF | TGTGCCAGCAGCCTCGACCCGGGACAGCTGAACACTGAAGCTTTCTTT
TRBD2 | many | TRBJ2-2 | 12 | TRBV7-2 | CASSLSGRELFF | TGTGCCAGCAGCCTTAGCGGGAGGGAGCTGTTTTTT
. | few | TRBJ2-3 | 14 | TRBV6-1 | CASMVGVNTDTQYF | TGTGCCAGCATGGTGGGAGTGAACACAGATACGCAGTATTTT
TRBD2 | many | TRBJ2-1 | 14 | TRBV20-1 | CSARAGTSYNEQFF | TGCAGTGCTAGAGCCGGGACTAGCTACAATGAGCAGTTCTTC
. | . | TRBJ2-3 | 15 | TRBV10-3 | CAISESPVHTDTQYF | TGTGCCATCAGTGAGTCGCCTGTGCACACAGATACGCAGTATTTT
. | many | TRBJ1-4 | 12 | TRBV20-1 | CSAKFIGEKLFF | TGCAGTGCTAAATTCATTGGTGAAAAACTGTTTTTT
. | . | TRBJ2-2 | 14 | TRBV20-1 | CGSWGTQNIGELFF | TGCGGTTCCTGGGGGACACAGAACATCGGGGAGCTGTTTTTT
TRBD1 | many | TRBJ2-3 | 16 | TRBV19 | CASSPRTGGAADTQYF | TGTGCCAGTAGTCCCCGGACAGGGGGCGCAGCAGATACGCAGTATTTT
TRBD2 | . | TRBJ2-1 | 17 | TRBV7-3 | CASSLRPSGTLGNEQFF | TGTGCCAGCAGCTTAAGGCCTAGCGGGACTTTGGGCAATGAGCAGTTCTTC
. | many | TRBJ2-1 | 16 | TRBV20-1 | CSAMHLSAGAWNEQFF | TGCAGTGCTATGCACCTCTCAGCGGGCGCTTGGAATGAGCAGTTCTTC
. | many | TRBJ2-7 | 12 | TRBV28 | CASSKVAYEQYF | TGTGCCAGCAGTAAGGTGGCATACGAGCAGTACTTC
. | . | TRBJ2-3 | 16 | TRBV19 | CASSSGRRGVTDTQYF | TGTGCCAGTAGTAGTGGCCGCCGGGGTGTGACAGATACGCAGTATTTT
. | few | TRBJ1-2 | 14 | TRBV12-5 | CASGTQRDIGGYTF | TGTGCTAGTGGTACTCAACGGGACATAGGAGGCTACACCTTC
. | many | TRBJ2-3 | 10 | TRBV20-1 | CSARTDTQYF | TGCAGCGCTAGAACAGATACGCAGTATTTT
TRBD2 | . | TRBJ2-1 | 15 | TRBV3-1 | CASSQLLSGSSEQFF | TGTGCCAGCAGCCAACTACTAAGCGGGAGTTCTGAGCAGTTCTTC
. | . | TRBJ1-1 | 13 | TRBV25-1 | CASSEYEETEAFF | TGTGCCAGCAGTGAATATGAGGAGACTGAAGCTTTCTTT
. | many | TRBJ2-3 | 15 | TRBV5-1 | CASSLVGGSSETQYF | TGCGCCAGCAGCTTGGTAGGAGGAAGCTCGGAGACGCAGTATTTT
TRBD1 | few | TRBJ1-1 | 16 | TRBV6-1 | CASSAGTARPNTEAFF | TGTGCCAGCAGTGCAGGGACAGCACGACCGAACACTGAAGCTTTCTTT
. | few | TRBJ1-2 | 15 | TRBV9 | CASSVGAAINYGYTF | TGTGCCAGCAGCGTGGGGGCAGCTATAAACTATGGCTACACCTTC
. | few | TRBJ2-3 | 18 | TRBV20-1 | CSARDLLGGVTSTDTQYF | TGCAGTGCTAGAGATCTTTTAGGGGGAGTTACTAGCACAGATACGCAGTATTTT
TRBD1 | many | TRBJ2-7 | 12 | TRBV20-1 | CSARQGATEQYF | TGCAGTGCTAGACAGGGGGCGACCGAGCAGTACTTC
. | many | TRBJ2-3 | 11 | TRBV7-2 | CASTYTDTQYF | TGTGCCAGCACCTACACAGATACGCAGTATTTT
. | . | TRBJ2-3 | 14 | TRBV7-2 | CASSLTENTDTQYF | TGTGCCAGCAGCCTAACCGAGAACACAGATACGCAGTATTTT
. | many | TRBJ1-5 | 13 | TRBV20-1 | CSASYSSNQPQHF | TGCAGTGCTAGTTACAGTAGCAATCAGCCCCAGCATTTT
. | many | TRBJ1-2 | 17 | TRBV20-1 | CSARVPLPAGHNYGYTF | TGCAGTGCTAGAGTACCCCTCCCCGCAGGGCATAACTATGGCTACACCTTC
. | many | TRBJ2-1 | 16 | TRBV7-2 | CASSPRLPVSYNEQFF | TGTGCCAGCAGCCCGAGACTACCCGTCTCCTACAATGAGCAGTTCTTC
. | many | TRBJ2-2 | 18 | TRBV9 | CASSVGLAGDKHTGELFF | TGTGCCAGCAGCGTAGGCCTAGCCGGCGACAAACACACCGGGGAGCTGTTTTTT
. | . | TRBJ1-4 | 13 | TRBV6-1 | CATQLGLEEKLFF | TGTGCCACCCAGCTGGGCCTAGAAGAAAAACTGTTTTTT
. | many | TRBJ2-3 | 15 | TRBV15 | CATSRGERGTDTQYF | TGTGCCACCAGCAGAGGGGAGAGGGGCACAGATACGCAGTATTTT
TRBD1 | . | TRBJ1-6 | 17 | TRBV19 | CASKRGTGEGRNSPLHF | TGTGCCAGTAAACGTGGGACAGGGGAAGGTCGTAATTCACCCCTCCACTTT
TRBD1 | many | TRBJ2-7 | 14 | TRBV20-1 | CSAPPGQGLNEQYF | TGCAGTGCTCCCCCCGGACAGGGCCTCAACGAGCAGTACTTC
. | . | TRBJ1-1 | 13 | TRBV10-2 | CASMQGRSTEAFF | TGCGCCAGCATGCAGGGAAGGAGCACTGAAGCTTTCTTT
. | many | TRBJ1-5 | 16 | TRBV30 | CAWSRRRGAASQPQHF | TGTGCCTGGAGCCGAAGGCGGGGGGCAGCAAGTCAGCCCCAGCATTTT
TRBD1 | many | TRBJ1-2 | 15 | TRBV20-1 | CSASLANTGGHGYTF | TGCAGTGCTAGCCTAGCTAACACAGGGGGGCATGGCTACACCTTC
TRBD1 | many | TRBJ1-3 | 17 | TRBV20-1 | CSAPGQGSFFSGNTIYF | TGCAGTGCTCCGGGACAGGGGTCTTTCTTCTCTGGAAACACCATATATTTT
TRBD1 | many | TRBJ2-1 | 14 | TRBV27 | CASSYGTGTNEQFF | TGTGCCAGCAGTTACGGGACAGGGACTAATGAGCAGTTCTTC